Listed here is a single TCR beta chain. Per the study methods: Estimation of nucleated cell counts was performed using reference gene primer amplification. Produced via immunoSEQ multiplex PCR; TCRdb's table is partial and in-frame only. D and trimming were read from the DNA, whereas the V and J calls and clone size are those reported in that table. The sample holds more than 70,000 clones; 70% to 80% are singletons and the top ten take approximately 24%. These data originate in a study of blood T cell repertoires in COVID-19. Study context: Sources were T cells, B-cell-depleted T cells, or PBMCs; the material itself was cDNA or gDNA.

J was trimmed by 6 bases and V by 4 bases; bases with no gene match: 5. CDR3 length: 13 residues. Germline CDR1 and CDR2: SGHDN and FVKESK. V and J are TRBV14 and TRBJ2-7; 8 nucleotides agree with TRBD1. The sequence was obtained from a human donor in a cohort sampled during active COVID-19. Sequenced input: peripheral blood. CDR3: CASSRLTGGEQYF. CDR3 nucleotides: TGTGCCAGCAGCCGATTAACAGGGGGCGAGCAGTACTTC.